The clone carrying this T cell receptor beta chain showed up many times. Its antigen is as yet unknown. Total RNA amounts of at least 5.5 micrograms were extracted per sample. This entry comes from a study of blood T cells in healthy people across ages. Overall study results and limits: Naive CD4+ cell counts and diversity both ran higher in long-lived than in aged donors.

The CDR3 covers 15 residues. Per germline, CDR1 SEHNR and CDR2 FQNEAQ (reference sequence). V was clipped by 5 bases and J by 3 bases; unmatched bases: 8. For the second PCR, which ran for about 7 to 11 cycles, a sample-barcoded 5' primer and a J-beta primer mix were used. Every cDNA was tagged by a template-switch adaptor with 12 random nucleotides. TCRdb re-derived calls from the 5' RACE reads in MiXCR, one entry per CDR3 protein. The sample shows hundreds of thousands of distinct CDR3 sequences, more than 45% of them seen only once. V is TRBV7-9 and J is TRBJ2-7; 9 bases line up with TRBD1. Sequences were obtained from blood. The TCR was taken from a woman aged 80 or over in good health. The chain's CDR3 is CASSPRDRDFYEQYF. The CDR3 DNA sequence: TGTGCCAGCAGCCCCCGGGACAGGGATTTCTACGAGCAGTACTTC.